The clone carrying this T cell receptor (beta chain) was picked up a small number of times. Its antigen is unknown. This record comes from a study of blood T cells in healthy people across ages. General study points: More naive CD4+ cells and higher diversity were found in long-lived than in aged donors. Any changes in expanded clonotypes were possibly confounded, as donor CMV status remained unknown.

CDR3 length equals 12 residues. V was pared by 7 bases and J by 1 base, with 7 bases between. Next came a second PCR, run for about 6 to 11 cycles, which used a sample-barcoded 5' primer along with a J-beta primer mix. Tagging of each cDNA molecule was performed by a template-switch adaptor with 12 random nucleotides. TCRdb ran MiXCR on the 5' RACE reads and lists one entry per CDR3 protein. The sample consists of about 570,000 distinct CDR3 sequences, 27% of them appearing once. Caucasian individuals from Russia who were healthy and aged 6 to 90 acted as donors. Sequenced: blood. The chain has TRBV12-3 or TRBV12-4 and TRBJ1-1; unclear D gene. The clonotype comes from a woman in her seventies in good health. The CDR3, as DNA: TGTGCCAGCAACTGGGGGAACACTGAAGCTTTCTTT. This sequence encodes CASNWGNTEAFF.